This TCR beta chain was sequenced for a study of T-cell reconstitution after alpha-beta-depleted transplantation in children (dated by TCRdb to between 2015 and 2016). Study-level background: Using TCR repertoire profiling, the study quantitatively followed how T-cell immune reconstitution unfolded in children after TCRalphabeta/CD19-depleted allogeneic hematopoietic cell transplantation. Beyond this particular receptor, the publication reports: The high TCRbeta diversity at day 60 in some patients was ascribed to recipient T cells and intrathymic progenitors that had survived conditioning. About two months after transplant, the apparently early recovery of alphabetaT-cell counts reportedly depended on just several hundred clones that had expanded rapidly and came from non-depleted graft cells. The frequencies of hyperexpanded clones fell over the following months, and after one year, T-cell counts and TCRbeta diversity were mostly attributed to newly produced T cells.

The germline V gene sets CDR1 to SGHAT and CDR2 to FQNNGV. Here V drops 1 base and J drops 5 bases, and the junction holds 7 bases not matched to any gene. The CDR3, cysteine through phenylalanine, is 17 amino acids long. Only CDR3 DNA remains: 51 bases, in frame from the first base. Library preparation employed PCR. Sequencing instrument: Illumina HiSeq 2500. Molecular barcoding was employed in the preparation of TCR libraries, with unique molecular identifiers being used to normalize TCRbeta repertoire quantification. TCRdb applied fastp at Q25 and MiXCR to the public reads, then kept only in-frame beta chains. Each CDR3 protein appears once, grouped with its most common genes and DNA. The sample table contains about 460,000 distinct CDR3 sequences; only one count was recorded for roughly a tenth of them. The ten largest account for approximately 2% of the sample. This specimen's treatment or condition label, per the study, means: allogeneic hematopoietic cell transplantation with graft depleted of TCRalphabeta T cells and CD19 B cells. The transplant recipients were children given TCRalphabeta/CD19-depleted allogeneic hematopoietic cell grafts.

Notes on this clonotype: Its binding antigen is unknown. Per-base qualities were not stored, and no clone one base away is much larger.

Recombination linked TRBV11-2 to TRBJ2-3; 12 of the junction bases match TRBD2. The source material was PBMCs, sampled before TCRalphabeta/CD19-depleted stem cell transplant. This receptor was taken from a child between 2 and 9 years old with inherited bone marrow failure, due to receive a stem cell transplant. The sequenced DNA: TGTGCCAGCAGCTTAGGACTAGCGGGAGCTCGAATAGATACGCAGTATTTT. Protein translation: CASSLGLAGARIDTQYF.